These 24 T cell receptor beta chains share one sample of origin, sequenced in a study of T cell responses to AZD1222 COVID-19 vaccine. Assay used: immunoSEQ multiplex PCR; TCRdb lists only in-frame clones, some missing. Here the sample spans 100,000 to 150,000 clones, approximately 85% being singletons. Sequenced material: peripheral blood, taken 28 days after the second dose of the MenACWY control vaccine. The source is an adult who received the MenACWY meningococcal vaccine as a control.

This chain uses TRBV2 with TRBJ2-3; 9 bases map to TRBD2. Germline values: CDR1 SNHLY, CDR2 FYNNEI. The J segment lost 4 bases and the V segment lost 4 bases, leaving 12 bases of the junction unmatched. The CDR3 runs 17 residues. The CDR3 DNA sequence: TGTGCCAGCAGTGCGGCTAGCGGGGTCCCCGGGGCAGATACGCAGTATTTT. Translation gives CASSAASGVPGADTQYF.

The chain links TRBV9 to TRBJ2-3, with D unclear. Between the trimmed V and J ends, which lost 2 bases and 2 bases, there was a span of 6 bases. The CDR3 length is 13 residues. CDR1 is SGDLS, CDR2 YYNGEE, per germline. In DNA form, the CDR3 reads TGTGCCAGCAGCGTTAGTTTCACAGATACGCAGTATTTT. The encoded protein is CASSVSFTDTQYF.

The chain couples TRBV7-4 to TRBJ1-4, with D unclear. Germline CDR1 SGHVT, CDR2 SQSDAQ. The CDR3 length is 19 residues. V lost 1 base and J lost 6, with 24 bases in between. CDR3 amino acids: CASSLVTFKISRMDEKLFF. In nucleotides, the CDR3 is TGTGCCAGCAGCTTAGTCACCTTTAAGATAAGCAGGATGGATGAAAAACTGTTTTTT.

The CDR3 reads CASRADNTDTQYF. Written as DNA, the CDR3 is TGTGCCAGTAGGGCCGACAACACAGATACGCAGTATTTT. This rearrangement joins TRBV19 to TRBJ2-3; D gene unclear. V was cut by 6 bases and J by 2 bases, with 9 bases left in between. This CDR3 contains 13 residues. Germline V gene data show CDR1 as LNHDA and CDR2 as SQIVND (reference sequence).

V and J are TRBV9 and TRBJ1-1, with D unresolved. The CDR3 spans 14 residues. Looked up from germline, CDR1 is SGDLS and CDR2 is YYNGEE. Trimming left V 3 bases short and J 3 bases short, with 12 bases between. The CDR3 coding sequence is TGTGCCAGCAGCGCCACGCCTACAGACACTGAAGCTTTCTTT. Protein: CASSATPTDTEAFF.

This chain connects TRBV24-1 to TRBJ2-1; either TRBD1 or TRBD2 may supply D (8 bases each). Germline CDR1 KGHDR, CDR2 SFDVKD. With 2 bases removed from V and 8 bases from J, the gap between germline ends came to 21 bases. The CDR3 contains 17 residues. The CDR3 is CATSDSWTGTRGDEQFF. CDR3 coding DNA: TGTGCCACCAGTGATTCGTGGACAGGGACTAGGGGGGATGAGCAGTTCTTC.

CDR3 protein: CARSLGLRAEAFF. CDR3 coding DNA: TGTGCCAGAAGTCTTGGGCTCCGGGCTGAAGCTTTCTTT. This chain uses TRBV5-3 with TRBJ1-1; D is unclear. TRBV5-3 is given ORF status, its function remaining uncertain. The CDR3 length is 13 residues. V lost 5 bases and J 6 bases, leaving 14 bases between the germline ends.

In DNA form, the CDR3 reads TGTGCCAGCAGCCTAGACAGGGTCCAGAACACTGAAGCTTTCTTT. This sequence encodes CASSLDRVQNTEAFF. The V call is TRBV6-5, the J call TRBJ1-1, with TRBD1 matching over 7 bases. J lost 1 base, V lost 6 bases, and 8 bases had no gene match. This CDR3 region has 15 residues. The V gene's germline CDR1 is MNHEY and CDR2 SVGAGI.

The CDR3 sequence is CASSSSGGFGTEAFF. CDR3 nucleotides: TGCGCCAGCAGCTCGTCAGGGGGGTTCGGCACTGAAGCTTTCTTT. This chain connects TRBV5-1 to TRBJ1-1, with 7 positions matching TRBD1. With V trimmed by 3 bases and J by 4 bases, 9 bases remained unmatched. Germline V CDR1 and CDR2: SGHRS, YFSETQ. The CDR3 contains 15 residues.

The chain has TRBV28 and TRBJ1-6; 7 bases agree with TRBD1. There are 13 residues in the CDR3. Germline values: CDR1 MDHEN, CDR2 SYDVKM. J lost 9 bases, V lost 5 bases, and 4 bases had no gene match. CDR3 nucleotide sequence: TGTGCCAGCAGTCCAGACAGGGTTTCACCCCTCCACTTT. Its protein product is CASSPDRVSPLHF.

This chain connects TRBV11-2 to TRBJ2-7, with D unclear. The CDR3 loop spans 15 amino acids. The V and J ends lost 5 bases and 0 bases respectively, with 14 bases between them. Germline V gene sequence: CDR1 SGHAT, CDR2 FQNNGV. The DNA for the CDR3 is TGTGCCAGCAGCACGGACCCCATCAGCTCCTACGAGCAGTACTTC. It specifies CASSTDPISSYEQYF.

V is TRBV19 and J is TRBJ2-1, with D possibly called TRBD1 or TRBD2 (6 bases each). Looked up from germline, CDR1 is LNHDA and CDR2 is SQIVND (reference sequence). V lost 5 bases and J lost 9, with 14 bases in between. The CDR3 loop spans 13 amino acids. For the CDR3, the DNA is TGTGCCAGTAGTGATCGGGGGCCTGGTGAGCAGTTCTTC. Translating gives CASSDRGPGEQFF. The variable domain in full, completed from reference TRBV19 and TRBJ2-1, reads DGGITQSPKYLFRKEGQNVTLSCEQNLNHDAMYWYRQDPGQGLRLIYYSQIVNDFQKGDIAEGYSVSREKKESFPLTVTSAQKNPTAFYLCASSDRGPGEQFFGPGTRLTVL.

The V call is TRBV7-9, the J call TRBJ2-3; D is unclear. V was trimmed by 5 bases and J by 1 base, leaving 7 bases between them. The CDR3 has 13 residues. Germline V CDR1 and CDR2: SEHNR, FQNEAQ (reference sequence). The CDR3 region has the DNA TGTGCCAGCAGCCCCGGTGGCACAGATACGCAGTATTTT. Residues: CASSPGGTDTQYF.

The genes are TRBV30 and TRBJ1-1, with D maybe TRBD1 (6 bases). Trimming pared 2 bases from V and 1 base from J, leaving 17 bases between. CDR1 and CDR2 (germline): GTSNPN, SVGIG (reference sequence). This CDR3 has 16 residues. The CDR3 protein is CAWSPGGATRNTEAFF. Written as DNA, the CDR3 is TGTGCCTGGAGTCCCGGGGGGGCCACACGGAACACTGAAGCTTTCTTT.

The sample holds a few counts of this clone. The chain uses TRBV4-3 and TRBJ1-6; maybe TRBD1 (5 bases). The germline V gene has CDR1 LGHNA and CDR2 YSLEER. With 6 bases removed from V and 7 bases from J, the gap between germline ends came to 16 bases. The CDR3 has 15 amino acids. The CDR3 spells CASSPSGGRNSPLHF. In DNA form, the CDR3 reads TGCGCCAGCAGTCCCTCGGGGGGTAGGAATTCACCCCTCCACTTT.

Written as DNA, the CDR3 is TGTGCCAGCAGCTTAAGGGGGGTTAACGGAAAGCAGTTCTTC. It translates to CASSLRGVNGKQFF. This rearrangement joins TRBV7-9 to TRBJ2-1, with D possibly being TRBD1 or TRBD2 (6 bases each). Germline V CDR1 and CDR2: SEHNR, FQNEAQ (reference sequence). The germline V and J ends were trimmed by 2 bases and 11 bases, with 16 bases remaining between them. The CDR3 runs to 14 residues.

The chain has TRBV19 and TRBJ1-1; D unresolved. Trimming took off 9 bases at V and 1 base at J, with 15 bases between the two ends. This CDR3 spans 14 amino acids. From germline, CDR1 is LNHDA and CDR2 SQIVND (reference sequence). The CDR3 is CASTRVGENTEAFF. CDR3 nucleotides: TGTGCCAGCACCCGGGTCGGGGAGAACACTGAAGCTTTCTTT. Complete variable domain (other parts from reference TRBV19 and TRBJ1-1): DGGITQSPKYLFRKEGQNVTLSCEQNLNHDAMYWYRQDPGQGLRLIYYSQIVNDFQKGDIAEGYSVSREKKESFPLTVTSAQKNPTAFYLCASTRVGENTEAFFGQGTRLTVV.

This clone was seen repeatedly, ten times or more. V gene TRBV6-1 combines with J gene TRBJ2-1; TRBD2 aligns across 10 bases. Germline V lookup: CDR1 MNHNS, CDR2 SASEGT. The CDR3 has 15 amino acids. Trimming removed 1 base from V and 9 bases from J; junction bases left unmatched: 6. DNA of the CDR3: TGTGCCAGCAGTGAAGAAGCGGGGGGGCCGGCTGAGCAGTTCTTC. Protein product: CASSEEAGGPAEQFF.

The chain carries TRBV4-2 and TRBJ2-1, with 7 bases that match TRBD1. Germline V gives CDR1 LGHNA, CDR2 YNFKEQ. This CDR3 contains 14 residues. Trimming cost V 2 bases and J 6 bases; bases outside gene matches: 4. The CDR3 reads CASSQRGLGNEQFF. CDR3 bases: TGTGCCAGCAGCCAAAGGGGGCTTGGCAATGAGCAGTTCTTC.

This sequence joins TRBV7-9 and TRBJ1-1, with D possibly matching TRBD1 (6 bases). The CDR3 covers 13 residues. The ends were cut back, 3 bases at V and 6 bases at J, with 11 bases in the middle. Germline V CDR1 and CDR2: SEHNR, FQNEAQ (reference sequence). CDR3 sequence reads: CASSFQGFAEAFF. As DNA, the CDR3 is TGTGCCAGCAGCTTTCAGGGGTTCGCTGAAGCTTTCTTT.

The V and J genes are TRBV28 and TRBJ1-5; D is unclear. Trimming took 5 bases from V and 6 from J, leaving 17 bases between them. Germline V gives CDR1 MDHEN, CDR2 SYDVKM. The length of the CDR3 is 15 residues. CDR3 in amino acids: CASSPPGRGSQPQHF. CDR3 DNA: TGTGCCAGCAGTCCCCCAGGCCGCGGGTCTCAGCCCCAGCATTTT.

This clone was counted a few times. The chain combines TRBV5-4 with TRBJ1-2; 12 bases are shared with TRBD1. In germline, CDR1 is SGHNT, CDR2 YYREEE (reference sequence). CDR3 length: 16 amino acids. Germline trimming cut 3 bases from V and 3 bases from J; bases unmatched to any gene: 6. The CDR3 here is CASSYPGTGGHYGYTF. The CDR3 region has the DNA TGTGCCAGCAGCTATCCCGGGACAGGGGGCCACTATGGCTACACCTTC.

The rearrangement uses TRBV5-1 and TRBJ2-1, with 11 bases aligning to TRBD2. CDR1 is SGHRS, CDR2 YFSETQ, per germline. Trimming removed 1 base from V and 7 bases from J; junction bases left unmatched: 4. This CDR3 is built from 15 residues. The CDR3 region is CASSLTIAGGNEQFF. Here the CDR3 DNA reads TGCGCCAGCAGCTTGACGATAGCGGGAGGGAATGAGCAGTTCTTC. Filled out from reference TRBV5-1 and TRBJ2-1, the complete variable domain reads KAGVTQTPRYLIKTRGQQVTLSCSPISGHRSVSWYQQTPGQGLQFLFEYFSETQRNKGNFPGRFSGRQFSNSRSEMNVSTLELGDSALYLCASSLTIAGGNEQFFGPGTRLTVL.

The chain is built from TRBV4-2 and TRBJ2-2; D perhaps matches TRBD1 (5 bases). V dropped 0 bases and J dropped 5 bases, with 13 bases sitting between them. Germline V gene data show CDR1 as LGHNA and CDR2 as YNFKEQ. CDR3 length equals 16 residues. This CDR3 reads CASSQDAGFGTGELFF. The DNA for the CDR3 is TGTGCCAGCAGCCAAGATGCAGGGTTCGGGACCGGGGAGCTGTTTTTT.